This TCR beta chain was found in a study of blood T cell repertoires in COVID-19. As handled by the study authors: Amplifying reference gene primers gave estimates of nucleated cell counts. Profiled with immunoSEQ multiplex PCR; TCRdb holds only in-frame clones, not every one. V, J and clone size were drawn from that table, and D and trimming were deduced from the DNA. The profile shows over 80,000 clones, 70% to 90% of them singletons. Notes on this clone: The junction departs from germline at one end; a sequencing error may be responsible.

Germline V gene data show CDR1 as MNHEY and CDR2 as SVGAGI. There are 14 residues in the CDR3. Material for sequencing was peripheral blood. The rearrangement links TRBV6-5 to TRBJ2-1, with 7 positions matching TRBD2. The receptor was derived from a human donor in a cohort sampled during active COVID-19. CDR3 sequence reads: CASSYSLAANEQFF. The CDR3 bases are TGTGCCAGCAGCTACTCGCTAGCGGCGAATGAGCAGTTCTTC.